This entry features one TCR beta chain sequence. The source of the sample is a study of Ad26.COV2.S vaccination and SARS-CoV-2 variants. TCRdb keeps only in-frame clones here, not all; method: immunoSEQ multiplex PCR. The table shows hundreds of thousands of clones, with roughly 90% occurring only once. The sample's treatment: 15 to 20 received Ad26.COV2.S at low or high dose, single or two shots; 5 received placebo; per-sample allocation not given. Day 63 after the first injection of vaccine or placebo was the sampling time. V was cut by 5 bases and J by 5 bases, with 9 bases left in between. The germline V gene has CDR1 SGHVS and CDR2 FQNEAQ. The CDR3 covers 13 residues.

The chain recombines TRBV7-8 with TRBJ2-2, with D possibly being TRBD2 (5 bases). The sample was peripheral blood, taken in a trial of Ad26.COV2.S vaccine versus placebo. The receptor was derived from a person between 18 and 65 years old who received the Ad26.COV2.S COVID-19 vaccine or a placebo. For the CDR3, the DNA is TGTGCCAGCAGCAATGGCGGGACCGGGGAGCTGTTTTTT. Protein: CASSNGGTGELFF.